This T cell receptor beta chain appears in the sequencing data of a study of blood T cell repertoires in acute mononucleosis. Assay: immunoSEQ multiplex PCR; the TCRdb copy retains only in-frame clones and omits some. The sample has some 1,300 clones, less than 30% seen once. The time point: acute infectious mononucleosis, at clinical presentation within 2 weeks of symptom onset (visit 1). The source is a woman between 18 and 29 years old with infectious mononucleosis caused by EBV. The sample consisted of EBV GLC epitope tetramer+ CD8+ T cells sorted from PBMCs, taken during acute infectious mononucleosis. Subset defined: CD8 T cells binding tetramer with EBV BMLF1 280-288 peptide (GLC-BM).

The CDR3 reads CATSRREGPYYEQYF. CDR3 in DNA: TGTGCCACCAGCAGGCGCGAGGGGCCATACTACGAGCAGTACTTC. The gene calls are TRBV15 and TRBJ2-7; possibly TRBD1 or TRBD2 for D (5 bases each). The CDR3 has 15 amino acids. The germline V gene has CDR1 LNHNV and CDR2 YYDKDF (reference sequence). V gave up 3 bases and J gave up 3 bases, with 15 bases separating them.